This T cell receptor beta chain was found in a study of T cell responses to AZD1222 COVID-19 vaccine. The overall study: Researchers grouped second doses given at about 4 or about 12 weeks into one pool. General study points: Researchers took repertoire samples only after the peak T cell response had come. Among the donors, most were white British and more were female, and clonal diversity was possibly underestimated. Baseline seropositivity characterized only six AZD1222 recipients.

Trimming removed 2 bases from V and 3 bases from J, with 10 bases in between. This CDR3 spans 14 amino acids. The germline CDR1 and CDR2 sequences are LNHDA and SQIVND (reference sequence). Assay: immunoSEQ multiplex PCR; the TCRdb copy retains only in-frame clones and omits some. The data show some 150,000 clones, around nine tenths seen once. With regard to this clone: Its specificity is not known.

Sequencing was performed on peripheral blood, taken on day 0 of AZD1222 vaccination. The rearrangement links TRBV19 to TRBJ2-5, with D unresolved. The receptor's source is an adult in good health. This chain's CDR3 is CASSIRQLKETQYF. Here the CDR3 DNA reads TGTGCCAGTAGTATAAGACAACTTAAAGAGACCCAGTACTTC.